This T cell receptor (beta chain) was identified in a study of vaccination and CD4 T cells after COVID-19. Study at large: It was a median approximately 92 days after diagnosis, with a range of 35 to 161, that post-COVID samples were drawn. Study outcomes and limitations: Spike mono-reactivity marked 304 of 307 vaccine-specific clones in convalescent patients. The study found median SARS-CoV-2-reactive clonotypes rising from about 20 to 38, not significantly. Convalescent patients had a median around 90% of post-vaccine SARS-CoV-2-reactive clones that were detected only after vaccination, not before it.

This clonotype has just a few counts. The antigen remains unidentified. The study sequenced cultured CD4+ T cell DNA using the Oncomine TCR Beta short-read assay. TCRdb analysed the PCR reads with MiXCR anew, one entry per CDR3 protein. The sample holds about 12,000 distinct CDR3 sequences, 27% seen once. Treatment here: 10-day PBMC culture with coronavirus spike peptide pools or control peptides (ViraFEST assay). V lost 4 bases and J 4 bases, leaving 18 bases between the germline ends. The CDR3 is made up of 16 amino acids. Germline-derived CDR1 and CDR2 are SGHTA and FQGNSA. The TCR originated in a human donor who received a COVID-19 vaccine. The sequencing here drew on CD4+ T cells from blood, cultured in vitro, taken before SARS-CoV-2 vaccination. V usage is TRBV7-2 and J usage is TRBJ2-3; D is uncertain. The CDR3 DNA reads as TGTGCCAGCAGCTCGAATCGACTGTCTCGAGCAGATACGCAGTATTTT. Translation: CASSSNRLSRADTQYF.